The T cell receptor (beta chain) described here comes from a study of T cells after yellow fever vaccination. One entry per CDR3 protein results from TCRdb running MiXCR on the 5' RACE reads. The sample lists 250,000 to 300,000 distinct CDR3 sequences, 10% to 15% occurring once. The CDR3 has 14 residues. Germline CDR1 and CDR2: SGHRS and YFSETQ. Trimming cost V 4 bases and J 0 bases; bases outside gene matches: 1. General study findings and limits: Most clones from primary vaccination resurfaced after the booster (around 95% CD4, 88% CD8).

Remarks on this clonotype: Its antigen remains unidentified.

The sequences come from CD4+ T cells sorted from PBMCs, collected 45 days after the yellow fever booster vaccination. This chain links TRBV5-1 with TRBJ1-2, with 9 nucleotides matching TRBD1. This TCR was sampled from a young man who received the YFV17D yellow fever vaccine. Here the CDR3 reads CASSRDRANYGYTF. CDR3 sequence (DNA): TGCGCCAGCAGCCGGGACAGGGCTAACTATGGCTACACCTTC.